These T cell receptor beta chains were read from a single sample in a study of blood T cells in healthy people across ages. Via MiXCR, TCRdb re-called the 5' RACE reads, giving one row per CDR3 protein. The profile shows about 800,000 distinct CDR3 sequences, around 25% of them singletons. This sample was shared with a second study, whose subject was T cells of mothers and their children.

Sequencing was carried out using blood. The receptors come from a boy aged 10-17 years in good health. CDR3s include the opening cysteine and the closing phenylalanine or tryptophan. A D gene is named only where the DNA matches it firmly. Size is stated for part of the rows, as once, few or many counts, or as a class when the clone is expanded.

D gene,clone size,J gene,V gene,CDR3 protein,CDR3 DNA
NA,few,TRBJ1-1,TRBV28,CASSLLSLTLNTEAFF,TGTGCCAGCAGTTTACTGTCACTAACTTTGAACACTGAAGCTTTCTTT
NA,NA,TRBJ2-3,TRBV7-9,CASSLARGGPLHF,TGTGCCAGCAGCTTAGCGCGGGGAGGACCCCTTCATTTT
NA,NA,TRBJ2-1,TRBV24-1,CATSDLLENHEQFF,TGTGCCACCAGTGATTTGTTAGAGAACCATGAGCAGTTCTTC
NA,many,TRBJ2-5,TRBV6-2/TRBV6-3,CASSYVETQYF,TGTGCCAGCAGTTACGTGGAGACCCAGTACTTC
TRBD2,NA,TRBJ2-7,TRBV6-2/TRBV6-3,CASISSGTSYEQYF,TGTGCCAGCATTAGTAGCGGGACTTCCTACGAGCAGTACTTC
NA,NA,TRBJ2-5,TRBV27,CASMGGGETQYF,TGTGCCAGCATGGGCGGCGGAGAGACCCAGTACTTC
NA,NA,TRBJ1-1,TRBV4-2,CASSQVMRGSGNTEAFF,TGTGCCAGCAGCCAAGTGATGAGGGGGTCTGGGAACACTGAAGCTTTCTTT
TRBD1,NA,TRBJ2-7,TRBV7-9,CASSLTGTAAYEQYF,TGTGCCAGCAGCTTAACCGGGACAGCCGCCTACGAGCAGTACTTC
NA,NA,TRBJ1-5,TRBV19,CASSILDSSNQPQHF,TGTGCCAGTAGTATTTTGGACAGCTCCAATCAGCCCCAGCATTTT
NA,many,TRBJ1-4,TRBV5-5,CASSPGAEKLFF,TGTGCCAGCAGCCCAGGGGCGGAAAAACTGTTTTTT
NA,NA,TRBJ1-2,TRBV7-9,CASSLDNSRSNYGYTF,TGTGCCAGCAGCTTGGATAATTCCCGAAGTAACTATGGCTACACCTTC
NA,NA,TRBJ2-2,TRBV5-1,CASGLLGRDTSGELFF,TGCGCCAGCGGCTTGTTGGGCAGGGATACATCCGGGGAGCTGTTTTTT
TRBD2,NA,TRBJ2-7,TRBV20-1,CSARVASGRAGEQYF,TGCAGTGCTAGAGTGGCTAGCGGGAGGGCGGGAGAGCAGTACTTC
TRBD2,once,TRBJ2-5,TRBV6-2/TRBV6-3,CASSWDRTSGETRYF,TGTGCCAGCAGTTGGGATCGGACTAGCGGAGAGACCCGGTACTTC
NA,few,TRBJ1-1,TRBV6-5,CASSWARNTEAFF,TGTGCCAGCAGTTGGGCAAGGAACACTGAAGCTTTCTTT
TRBD2,few,TRBJ2-7,TRBV27,CASSSLAGGGYEQYF,TGTGCCAGCAGCTCCCTAGCGGGAGGGGGCTACGAGCAGTACTTC
TRBD1,few,TRBJ2-1,TRBV7-2,CASSPPRTGVGWQFF,TGTGCCAGCAGCCCCCCCCGGACAGGGGTGGGGTGGCAGTTCTTC
NA,NA,TRBJ1-1,TRBV7-8,CASRPPGAINTEAFF,TGTGCCAGCAGGCCCCCCGGGGCGATAAACACTGAAGCTTTCTTT
NA,NA,TRBJ2-3,TRBV20-1,CSARDLSGRTDTQYF,TGCAGTGCTAGAGATCTGTCAGGTCGCACAGATACGCAGTATTTT
NA,NA,TRBJ1-4,TRBV6-2/TRBV6-3,CASSYGRSGPPSF,TGTGCCAGCAGTTACGGGCGTTCCGGTCCACCTTCATTT
TRBD1,few,TRBJ2-5,TRBV7-2,CASSLGLGQGEETQYF,TGTGCCAGCAGCTTAGGGTTAGGACAGGGTGAAGAGACCCAGTACTTC
NA,NA,TRBJ1-5,TRBV5-6,CASSSAQGFQPQHF,TGTGCCAGCAGTTCCGCACAGGGTTTTCAGCCCCAGCATTTT
TRBD2,NA,TRBJ2-7,TRBV19,CASSGGSFLEQYF,TGTGCCTCGAGCGGGGGATCCTTCTTGGAGCAGTACTTC
TRBD1,few,TRBJ2-1,TRBV5-1,CASSEGQTSYNEQFF,TGCGCCAGCAGCGAGGGACAGACTTCCTACAATGAGCAGTTCTTC
TRBD1,once,TRBJ2-5,TRBV6-6,CASKYVRGQETQYF,TGTGCCAGCAAATACGTCAGGGGGCAAGAGACCCAGTACTTC
TRBD1,few,TRBJ1-2,TRBV29-1,CSVSGTGGQRYTF,TGCAGCGTCTCCGGGACAGGGGGACAGCGCTACACCTTC
TRBD2,few,TRBJ2-7,TRBV6-2/TRBV6-3,CASSQRTSSYEQYF,TGTGCCAGCTCCCAACGGACTAGCAGCTATGAGCAGTACTTC
TRBD2,few,TRBJ2-7,TRBV28,CASSSFSGREVEQYF,TGTGCCAGCAGTTCCTTTAGCGGGAGGGAGGTCGAGCAGTACTTC
NA,many,TRBJ1-3,TRBV7-2,CASSPKSSWTLRGGNTIYF,TGTGCCAGCAGTCCCAAGAGTAGTTGGACTCTCCGTGGGGGAAACACCATATATTTT